This TCR beta chain is drawn from a study of persistence of HIV-infected CD4 T cells. Cells were stimulated with CMV-infected fibroblast lysates at roughly 10 ug/mL. CD40L/CD69 double-negative CD45RO-high memory CD4+ T cells were collected. Donors had undetectable plasma HIV-1 RNA, under 50 copies/mL, for 4+ years. Germline V CDR1 and CDR2: WSHSY, SAAADI. This CDR3 spans 15 amino acids. V lost 1 base to trimming and J lost 3 bases; unmatched junction nucleotides: 1. The libraries were made with immunoSEQ version 4 in survey mode. TCRdb keeps only in-frame clones here, not all; method: immunoSEQ multiplex PCR. Of tens of thousands of clones listed, about 80% are singletons. A remark on this clone: Its cognate antigen is unknown.

Findings and limits, study-wide: CMV- and Gag-responding cells had lower TCRbeta richness than CD3/CD28-responding cells. The rare CMV-responding cells with HIV-1 proviruses were not separately TCR-sequenced. Proviral oligoclonality tracked with TCR oligoclonality within the same sorted cells.

Sequenced here: CD4+ T cells sorted from PBMCs after 18-hour stimulation, sampled from a patient who received antiretroviral therapy. The receptor was isolated from an adult man with HIV who was CMV-seropositive. This chain joins TRBV10-2 and TRBJ1-4, with 8 bases lining up with TRBD1. The CDR3 bases are TGCGCCAGCAGTGAGTGGACAGGGCCTAATGAAAAACTGTTTTTT. It translates to CASSEWTGPNEKLFF.